This passage covers 20 T cell receptor beta chains from one sample sequenced in a study of technical replicates of blood from a few donors. Only in-frame clones appear in the TCRdb table, and some are missing; sequencing was by immunoSEQ multiplex PCR. The table includes 80,000 or so clones, around 94% detected once. Specimen: T cells isolated from PBMCs. These receptors originate from a human donor in good health.

V gene TRBV5-1 combines with J gene TRBJ1-3; no clear D gene. The germline V gene has CDR1 SGHRS and CDR2 YFSETQ. V lost 6 bases to trimming and J lost 0 bases, with 7 bases between them. This CDR3 has 13 residues. As DNA, the CDR3 is TGCGCCAGCAAGGAGAGCTCTGGAAACACCATATATTTT. Protein: CASKESSGNTIYF.

The V call is TRBV4-2, the J call TRBJ2-1, with 11 positions matching TRBD2. V lost 4 bases and J lost 9; bases outside the gene matches: 11. Per the germline V gene, CDR1 is LGHNA and CDR2 is YNFKEQ. There are 16 residues in the CDR3. The CDR3 nucleotides read TGTGCCAGCAGCCGGGGGGGTCTAGCGGGAGGAGGTGAGCAGTTCTTC. Translating it yields CASSRGGLAGGGEQFF.

V gene TRBV28 combines with J gene TRBJ2-7; TRBD1 might be the D (5 bases). This CDR3 region has 13 residues. V dropped 7 bases and J dropped 2 bases, with 12 bases sitting between them. The V gene's germline CDR1 is MDHEN and CDR2 SYDVKM. CDR3: CASTLTVTYEQYF. CDR3 in DNA: TGTGCCAGCACCTTGACAGTAACCTACGAGCAGTACTTC.

The chain joins TRBV6-6 to TRBJ1-5; D is uncertain. The CDR3 has 15 residues. Germline V gene sequence: CDR1 MNHNY, CDR2 SVGAGI (reference sequence). V lost 2 bases, J lost 0 bases, and 8 bases lay in between. The CDR3 DNA reads as TGTGCCAGCAGTTACGTCGGGTATAGCAATCAGCCCCAGCATTTT. This sequence encodes CASSYVGYSNQPQHF.

CDR3 DNA sequence: TGCGCCAGCAGCCAAGACTGGGGAGGGCCCACTGAAGCTTTCTTT. This gives the protein CASSQDWGGPTEAFF. The chain employs TRBV4-1 and TRBJ1-1; D call uncertain. Germline lookup yields CDR1 MGHRA and CDR2 YSYEKL. The CDR3 totals 15 residues. V dropped 0 bases and J dropped 4 bases, with 12 bases sitting between them.

The CDR3 reads CASSSNVNTGELFF. DNA for the CDR3: TGTGCCAGCAGCTCCAATGTGAACACCGGGGAGCTGTTTTTT. The V gene is TRBV7-3, the J gene TRBJ2-2; D gene uncertain. CDR1 is SGHTA and CDR2 is FQGTGA in the germline V gene. The CDR3 loop spans 14 amino acids. V lost 4 bases, J lost 1 base, and 7 bases lay in between.

This clone has only one observation. The J gene is TRBJ1-5, the V gene TRBV4-2; TRBD1 is a possible D gene (6 bases). V was trimmed by 0 bases and J by 11 bases, leaving 20 bases between them. Germline V gene lookup returns CDR1 LGHNA and CDR2 YNFKEQ. This CDR3 spans 16 amino acids. In DNA, the CDR3 is TGTGCCAGCAGCCAAGATATTAGGGGGGGCTTAAATTCCCAGCATTTT. This gives the protein CASSQDIRGGLNSQHF.

V is TRBV19 and J is TRBJ2-7, with 9 positions matching TRBD1. CDR3 size: 15 residues. The V gene end was trimmed by 4 bases and the J gene end by 4 bases; junction bases not matched to a gene: 8. The germline CDR1 and CDR2 sequences are LNHDA and SQIVND (reference sequence). In DNA form, the CDR3 reads TGTGCCAGTAGTACCCGGGACAGGGTAAAGTACGAGCAGTACTTC. Protein: CASSTRDRVKYEQYF. Full variable domain (missing parts from reference TRBV19 and TRBJ2-7): DGGITQSPKYLFRKEGQNVTLSCEQNLNHDAMYWYRQDPGQGLRLIYYSQIVNDFQKGDIAEGYSVSREKKESFPLTVTSAQKNPTAFYLCASSTRDRVKYEQYFGPGTRLTVT.

This chain links TRBV4-1 with TRBJ2-7; maybe TRBD2 (5 bases). Trimming removed 4 bases from V and 4 bases from J, with 11 bases in between. The V gene's germline CDR1 is MGHRA and CDR2 YSYEKL. This CDR3 has 13 residues. In DNA, the CDR3 is TGCGCCAGCAGCCTTTTGACTACATACGAGCAGTACTTC. Protein product: CASSLLTTYEQYF.

On this clone itself: At one boundary the junction diverges from the germline segment, which might be a read error. This rearrangement joins TRBV7-9 to TRBJ2-1; 8 bases match TRBD2. The CDR3 sequence is 12 residues long. The germline gives CDR1 SEHNR, CDR2 FQNEAQ (reference sequence). CDR3: CASSFAGGPSVF. The CDR3 DNA is TGTGCCAGCAGCTTCGCGGGAGGTCCCTCTGTCTTC. The entire variable domain, with the rest obtained from reference TRBV7-9 and TRBJ2-1, is as follows: DTGVSQNPRHKITKRGQNVTFRCDPISEHNRLYWYRQTLGQGPEFLTYFQNEAQLEKSRLLSDRFSAERPKGSFSTLEIQRTEQGDSAMYLCASSFAGGPSVFGPGTRLTVL.

This CDR3 is CAWRTGTLIYEQYF. The CDR3, as DNA: TGTGCCTGGAGAACCGGGACTTTGATCTACGAGCAGTACTTC. V usage is TRBV30 and J usage is TRBJ2-7; a weak D match, TRBD2 (6 bases). CDR1 GTSNPN and CDR2 SVGIG come from the germline V gene (reference sequence). This CDR3 comprises 14 residues. Trimming pared 3 bases from V and 3 bases from J, leaving 15 bases between.

V gene TRBV28 combines with J gene TRBJ1-5; D is perhaps TRBD1 (6 bases). There are 16 residues in the CDR3. The V and J ends lost 6 bases and 0 bases respectively, with 15 bases between them. CDR1 and CDR2 from the germline V gene are MDHEN and SYDVKM. CDR3 coding DNA: TGTGCCAGCAGCTACGGGACACCTAATAGCAATCAGCCCCAGCATTTT. Protein product: CASSYGTPNSNQPQHF. The entire variable domain, with the rest obtained from reference TRBV28 and TRBJ1-5, is as follows: DVKVTQSSRYLVKRTGEKVFLECVQDMDHENMFWYRQDPGLGLRLIYFSYDVKMKEKGDIPEGYSVSREKKERFSLILESASTNQTSMYLCASSYGTPNSNQPQHFGDGTRLSIL.

The chain employs TRBV4-1 and TRBJ1-1; D perhaps matches TRBD1 (6 bases). The CDR3 consists of 18 residues. With 0 bases removed from V and 1 base from J, the gap between germline ends came to 18 bases. Germline V gene data show CDR1 as MGHRA and CDR2 as YSYEKL. The CDR3 region is CASSQDSRGSGTNTEAFF. CDR3 coding DNA: TGCGCCAGCAGCCAAGACAGCAGGGGTTCGGGAACGAACACTGAAGCTTTCTTT.

V and J are TRBV29-1 and TRBJ1-2, with 7 nucleotides matching TRBD1. The CDR3 has 12 amino acids. V dropped 4 bases and J dropped 8; count of bases not matched to a gene: 7. The germline V gene encodes CDR1 SQVTM and CDR2 ANQGSEA. In DNA, the CDR3 is TGCAGCGTTGTCGAGGGGGCATACGGCTACACCTTC. Protein: CSVVEGAYGYTF.

J is TRBJ1-2 and V is TRBV7-9; 8 nucleotides agree with TRBD1. The CDR3 is 14 residues long. Germline assignment: CDR1 SEHNR and CDR2 FQNEAQ (reference sequence). After removal of 2 bases from V and 7 bases from J, the junction contained 6 bases not matched to a gene. CDR3 loop: CASSLQGAHSGYTF. In nucleotides, the CDR3 is TGTGCCAGCAGCTTACAGGGGGCGCATAGTGGCTACACCTTC.

The V gene is TRBV9, the J gene TRBJ2-7, with TRBD2 matching 7 bases. This CDR3 is 16 amino acids long. CDR1 is SGDLS, CDR2 YYNGEE, per germline. Losses at the gene ends were 0 bases for V and 1 base for J; bases not matched to a gene: 7. CDR3 sequence: CASSVGSLAASYEQYF. CDR3 bases: TGTGCCAGCAGCGTAGGATCTCTAGCGGCTTCCTACGAGCAGTACTTC.

This clone was seen once. The chain uses TRBV5-4 and TRBJ2-7; D perhaps matches TRBD1 (6 bases). This CDR3 spans 14 amino acids. Between the trimmed V and J ends, which lost 5 bases and 4 bases, there was a span of 16 bases. CDR1 is SGHNT and CDR2 is YYREEE in the germline V gene (reference sequence). The CDR3 spells CASSFTTGDYEQYF. The CDR3 coding sequence is TGTGCCAGCAGTTTCACGACAGGTGATTACGAGCAGTACTTC. The full variable domain, its missing parts supplied by reference TRBV5-4 and TRBJ2-7, is ETGVTQSPTHLIKTRGQQVTLRCSSQSGHNTVSWYQQALGQGPQFIFQYYREEENGRGNFPPRFSGLQFPNYSSELNVNALELDDSALYLCASSFTTGDYEQYFGPGTRLTVT.

This clone was found a few times. This rearrangement joins TRBV30 to TRBJ2-7; D remains unclear. V was cut by 0 bases and J by 3 bases, with 9 bases left in between. CDR1 is GTSNPN and CDR2 is SVGIG in the germline V gene (reference sequence). CDR3 length: 13 residues. The CDR3 here is CAWSVRGGYEQYF. CDR3 coding DNA: TGTGCCTGGAGTGTTAGAGGTGGCTACGAGCAGTACTTC.

The rearrangement links TRBV30 to TRBJ1-2; no firm D call. V dropped 2 bases and J dropped 9 bases, with 22 bases sitting between them. Germline assignment: CDR1 GTSNPN and CDR2 SVGIG (reference sequence). The CDR3 length is 15 residues. The CDR3 nucleotides are TGTGCCTGGAGTACCCCAACCGGTCTCGGGTTTCGCTACACCTTC. Residues: CAWSTPTGLGFRYTF.

The chain couples TRBV2 to TRBJ2-5; 7 nucleotides agree with TRBD1. Germline V CDR1 and CDR2: SNHLY, FYNNEI. J was trimmed by 5 bases and V by 6 bases; bases with no gene match: 9. The CDR3 is 14 residues long. The CDR3 protein is CASRQGTALETQYF. DNA of the CDR3: TGTGCCAGCAGACAGGGGACCGCCTTGGAGACCCAGTACTTC. The whole variable domain, remainder taken from reference TRBV2 and TRBJ2-5, is EPEVTQTPSHQVTQMGQEVILRCVPISNHLYFYWYRQILGQKVEFLVSFYNNEISEKSEIFDDQFSVERPDGSNFTLKIRSTKLEDSAMYFCASRQGTALETQYFGPGTRLLVL.